Following are 17 T cell receptor beta chains from one sample sequenced in a study of T cells in Graves' hyperthyroidism and ophthalmopathy. TCR beta CDR3 regions were amplified from RNA. RT-PCR in the first round (using the HTBI primer set) targeted the TCR CDR3. Each CDR3 protein is one row after TCRdb ran MiXCR on the multiplex PCR reads. The table lists hundreds of thousands of distinct CDR3 sequences, 15% to 20% of them singletons. Material for sequencing was blood. The receptors come from a man between 40 and 49 years old with Graves' ophthalmopathy.

CDR3 nucleotides: TGTGCCAGCAGACCCAAGGACCGATATGAAGCTTTCTTT. Amino acid sequence: CASRPKDRYEAFF. This chain links TRBV6-1 with TRBJ1-1; the D is unclear. The CDR3 runs 13 residues. Germline loops: CDR1 MNHNS, CDR2 SASEGT. Trimming took off 6 bases at V and 7 bases at J, with 15 bases between the two ends.

The chain has TRBV7-2 and TRBJ2-7, with D perhaps TRBD2 (6 bases). Germline CDR1 and CDR2: SGHTA and FQGNSA. CDR3 size: 15 residues. V lost 1 base and J 3 bases, leaving 13 bases between the germline ends. The CDR3 DNA sequence: TGTGCCAGCAGCTTAGTCGTCGCGGGACTCTACGAGCAGTACTTC. Its protein product is CASSLVVAGLYEQYF.

This clonotype came up many times. This chain links TRBV12-5 with TRBJ1-1; D is uncertain. The CDR3 runs to 11 residues. The germline CDR1 and CDR2 sequences are LGHNT and FRNRAP. V dropped 7 bases and J dropped 0 bases, with 3 bases sitting between them. The CDR3 reads CASVLNTEAFF. CDR3 coding DNA: TGTGCTAGTGTCCTGAACACTGAAGCTTTCTTT.

This clonotype was picked up many times. The gene calls are TRBV27 and TRBJ2-3, with D perhaps TRBD2 (6 bases). V was cut by 7 bases and J by 2 bases, with 13 bases left in between. This CDR3 has 14 residues. CDR1 MNHEY and CDR2 SMNVEV come from the germline V gene (reference sequence). The CDR3 DNA follows: TGTGCCAGCAACCGGGCGGGGTCCACAGATACGCAGTATTTT. This sequence encodes CASNRAGSTDTQYF.

This clonotype was detected only a few times. The chain employs TRBV7-3 and TRBJ2-1; 7 bases are shared with TRBD2. CDR1 is SGHTA, CDR2 FQGTGA, per germline. Trimming cost V 5 bases and J 6 bases; bases outside gene matches: 10. CDR3 size: 15 residues. DNA for the CDR3: TGTGCCAGCAGCCCCCAGGGAGGGGCGTCCAATGAGCAGTTCTTC. It is translated as CASSPQGGASNEQFF.

This clonotype appeared many times. This chain connects TRBV2 to TRBJ2-5, with TRBD1 as a possible D gene (5 bases). This CDR3 has 16 amino acids. CDR1 is SNHLY, CDR2 FYNNEI, per germline. Trimming removed 10 bases at V and 0 bases at J, with 21 bases between. CDR3 sequence reads: CAINGHPGEYQETQYF. Written as DNA, the CDR3 is TGTGCCATCAACGGACATCCAGGAGAGTACCAAGAGACCCAGTACTTC.

This chain uses TRBV7-9 with TRBJ2-7; 8 bases align to TRBD2. V shed 5 bases and J 6 bases; nucleotides not matched to a gene: 15. Germline loops: CDR1 SEHNR, CDR2 FQNEAQ (reference sequence). The CDR3 sequence is 16 residues long. CDR3 sequence (DNA): TGTGCCAGCAGCGCTACGGGGGGGCGGAGGGCCGGCGAGCAGTACTTC. Its translation: CASSATGGRRAGEQYF.

This clonotype was seen a handful of times. V gene TRBV5-6 combines with J gene TRBJ2-2; D is perhaps TRBD1 or TRBD2 (5 bases each). Germline V gives CDR1 SGHDT, CDR2 YYEEEE. Trimming cost V 4 bases and J 1 base, with 11 bases left between them. This CDR3 is built from 15 residues. The CDR3 sequence: CASSRVGRNTGELFF. The CDR3 DNA is TGTGCCAGCAGCCGAGTGGGACGGAACACCGGGGAGCTGTTTTTT.

This clonotype was picked up a small number of times. The chain employs TRBV6-2 or TRBV6-3 and TRBJ2-1, with 10 bases aligning to TRBD2. V dropped 4 bases and J dropped 1; count of bases not matched to a gene: 10. Germline V CDR1 and CDR2: MNHEY, SVGEGT. The CDR3 covers 18 residues. CDR3 in amino acids: CASSSRASGGPSYNEQFF. The CDR3, as DNA: TGTGCCAGCAGTTCCCGCGCTAGCGGGGGCCCTTCCTACAATGAGCAGTTCTTC.

In this sample, this clonotype turned up many times. The genes are TRBV30 and TRBJ2-2; D is possibly TRBD1 (6 bases). Germline loops: CDR1 GTSNPN, CDR2 SVGIG (reference sequence). CDR3 size: 13 residues. Trimming stripped 7 bases from V and 4 bases from J, with 13 bases between. The chain's CDR3 is CASNRAPTGELFF. In DNA, the CDR3 is TGTGCCTCAAACAGGGCTCCCACCGGGGAGCTGTTTTTT.

This clonotype has just a few counts. The CDR3 carries no conserved terminal phenylalanine or tryptophan, so it likely arises from a read error. V usage is TRBV3-1 and J usage is TRBJ1-5; a weak D match, TRBD1 (5 bases). The germline V gene encodes CDR1 LGHDT and CDR2 YNNKEL (reference sequence). The CDR3 length is 15 residues. The V gene lost 2 bases and the J gene lost 1 base, with 9 bases spanning the gap. The CDR3 DNA reads TGTGCCAGCAGCCAAATGGGGGGAAGCAATCAGCCCCAGCATTCT. As protein: CASSQMGGSNQPQHS.

The chain joins TRBV4-2 to TRBJ2-5; D remains unclear. The CDR3 spans 13 residues. The germline V gene has CDR1 LGHNA and CDR2 YNFKEQ. Trimming removed 0 bases from V and 4 bases from J, with 6 bases in between. DNA for the CDR3: TGTGCCAGCAGCCAAGACGAGAGAGAGACCCAGTACTTC. This codes for CASSQDERETQYF.

The gene calls are TRBV2 and TRBJ2-5, with no clear D. CDR3 length equals 17 residues. Between the trimmed V and J ends, which lost 5 bases and 4 bases, there was a span of 23 bases. Germline CDR1 and CDR2: SNHLY and FYNNEI. The CDR3 reads CASSLGMRSPGGETQYF. CDR3 DNA sequence: TGTGCCAGCAGTTTAGGAATGAGAAGTCCCGGTGGAGAGACCCAGTACTTC.

On this clonotype itself: A much larger clone lies a single base off, so this may be a read error. The chain uses TRBV11-1 and TRBJ2-3, with D maybe TRBD2 (6 bases). Germline-derived CDR1 and CDR2 are SGHAT and FQDESV (reference sequence). CDR3 size: 15 residues. V shed 5 bases and J shed 0 bases, with 12 bases lying between them. The CDR3 spells CASSAPRGSTDTQYF. The CDR3 DNA sequence: TGTGCCAGCAGCGCTCCCCGGGGGAGCACAGATACGCAGTATTTT. The full variable domain, completed using reference TRBV11-1 and TRBJ2-3, is EAEVAQSPRYKITEKSQAVAFWCDPISGHATLYWYRQILGQGPELLVQFQDESVVDDSQLPKDRFSAERLKGVDSTLKIQPAELGDSAMYLCASSAPRGSTDTQYFGPGTRLTVL.

This clonotype came up a few times. The V and J genes are TRBV6-1 and TRBJ2-1; D remains ambiguous. CDR3 size: 15 residues. CDR1 is MNHNS, CDR2 SASEGT, per germline. V lost 2 bases and J 4 bases, leaving 12 bases between the germline ends. This chain's CDR3 is CASSEIGQLYNEQFF. CDR3 coding DNA: TGTGCCAGCAGTGAAATAGGGCAATTGTACAATGAGCAGTTCTTC.

The V call is TRBV19, the J call TRBJ2-5; 7 nucleotides align to TRBD1. From germline, CDR1 is LNHDA and CDR2 SQIVND (reference sequence). This CDR3 is 17 amino acids long. Losses at the gene ends were 4 bases for V and 2 bases for J; bases not matched to a gene: 13. The CDR3 loop is CASSTLGTRDRQETQYF. The CDR3 DNA sequence: TGTGCCAGTAGTACCTTAGGGACCCGGGACAGACAAGAGACCCAGTACTTC.

This clonotype was observed many times. This chain joins TRBV18 and TRBJ1-1; the D gene is possibly TRBD1 (5 bases). The CDR3 runs 14 residues. Trimming stripped 6 bases from V and 1 base from J, with 12 bases between. Germline lookup yields CDR1 KGHSH and CDR2 LQKENI. CDR3 sequence: CASSYTGTNTEAFF. The CDR3 bases are TGTGCCAGCTCGTACACGGGGACGAACACTGAAGCTTTCTTT.